The clone carrying this T cell receptor (beta chain) was counted ten times or more. The antigen remains undetermined. This specimen comes from a study of T-cell reconstitution after alpha-beta-depleted transplantation in children. Study observations and caveats: The main origin of T-cell counts and diversity one year after transplant was newly produced T cells. Surviving recipient T cells and thymic progenitors accounted for the high day-60 TCRbeta diversity observed in some patients. Expanded graft clones numbering several hundred reportedly gave rise to alpha-beta T cells about two months after transplant.

The V gene end was trimmed by 1 base and the J gene end by 3 bases; junction bases not matched to a gene: 6. This CDR3 has 16 amino acids. Germline CDR1 and CDR2: MGHRA and YSYEKL. Preparing the TCRbeta library involved the use of unique molecular identifiers. From the PCR reads, TCRdb called clonotypes with MiXCR, one entry per CDR3 protein. The table has more than 200,000 distinct CDR3 sequences, roughly a sixth seen once; the top ten hold 40% to 50%. The clonotype was recovered from a male patient aged 2-10 years who had a stem cell transplant for acute lymphoblastic leukemia, so the T cells may come from the graft donor. The specimen was PBMCs, mostly from graft donor cells, collected 360 days after TCRalphabeta/CD19-depleted stem cell transplant. The chain links TRBV4-1 to TRBJ2-7, with TRBD1 identical over 10 bases. The CDR3 DNA reads TGCGCCAGCAGCCAAGTCTCGGGACAGGGGAGCTACGAGCAGTACTTC. This codes for CASSQVSGQGSYEQYF.